A selection of T cell receptor beta chains follows, all from one sample in a study of blood T cell repertoires in COVID-19. TCRdb keeps only in-frame clones here, not all; method: immunoSEQ multiplex PCR. The top ten clones hold approximately 3.4% of a sample with about half a million clones, 75% to 90% of them seen once. The sample consisted of peripheral blood. These receptor sequences come from a human donor in a cohort sampled during active COVID-19. The CDR3 runs from the conserved cysteine through the conserved F or W. Each record gives: clone size, V gene, D gene, J gene, CDR3 protein, CDR3 DNA. The D gene is left open where the match is weak. Clone size, where shown, is once, few, many, or a class for clones that have expanded.

>-|TRBV28|TRBD1|TRBJ1-2
CASKRDRANYGYTF
TGTGCCAGCAAACGGGACAGGGCTAACTATGGCTACACCTTC
>-|TRBV14|TRBD1|TRBJ1-2
CASSRGQGRGYTF
TGTGCCAGCAGCCGCGGACAGGGGCGAGGCTACACCTTC
>-|TRBV6-5|-|TRBJ2-1
CASSYAAGRHNEQFF
TGTGCCAGCAGTTACGCGGCAGGGCGGCACAATGAGCAGTTCTTC
>-|TRBV27|TRBD2|TRBJ2-5
CASSLLSTSGSLGETQYF
TGTGCCAGCAGTTTATTGTCGACTAGCGGGAGTCTAGGTGAGACCCAGTACTTC
>once|TRBV27|TRBD1|TRBJ1-3
CASSSTGVSGNTIYF
TGTGCCAGCAGTTCCACAGGGGTCTCTGGAAACACCATATATTTT
>-|TRBV7-9|TRBD1|TRBJ1-2
CASSSSGTGIGKFYGYTF
TGTGCCAGCAGCTCTTCCGGGACAGGCATCGGTAAATTCTATGGCTACACCTTC
>many|TRBV19|TRBD1|TRBJ2-1
CASSARDRYNEQFF
TGTGCCAGTAGTGCCAGGGACAGATACAATGAGCAGTTCTTC
>-|TRBV3-1/TRBV3-2|TRBD1|TRBJ2-1
CASSPRQGPNNEQFF
TGTGCCAGCAGCCCCCGACAGGGCCCGAACAATGAGCAGTTCTTC
>-|TRBV5-4|TRBD1|TRBJ2-5
CASAFQTGDGGKTQYF
TGTGCCAGCGCCTTCCAGACAGGGGACGGGGGAAAGACCCAGTACTTC
>-|TRBV7-2|-|TRBJ1-5
CASSLGGGNQPQHF
TGTGCCAGCAGCTTAGGGGGAGGTAATCAGCCCCAGCATTTT
>-|TRBV10-1|-|TRBJ1-2
CASSEAGKNYGYTF
TGCGCCAGCAGTGAGGCCGGGAAGAACTATGGCTACACCTTC
>-|TRBV30|TRBD2|TRBJ2-1
CAWSGGTSGRWGNEQFF
TGTGCCTGGAGTGGGGGAACTAGCGGGAGGTGGGGAAATGAGCAGTTCTTC
>-|TRBV6-6|TRBD1|TRBJ1-2
CASRGTGGNYGYTF
TGTGCCAGCAGGGGGACAGGGGGTAACTATGGCTACACCTTC
>-|TRBV3-1/TRBV3-2|TRBD2|TRBJ2-7
CASSHLAGGPGEQYF
TGTGCCAGCAGCCACCTAGCGGGAGGGCCGGGCGAGCAGTACTTC
>-|TRBV9|-|TRBJ2-3
CASSPRPGPDTQYF
TGTGCCAGCAGCCCACGACCTGGGCCAGATACGCAGTATTTT
>-|TRBV6-5|-|TRBJ1-1
CASSYSRGKDTEAFF
TGTGCCAGCAGTTACTCGAGGGGGAAGGACACTGAAGCTTTCTTT
>once|TRBV3-1/TRBV3-2|TRBD1|TRBJ1-5
CASSPDRGYQPQHF
TGTGCCAGCAGCCCGGACAGGGGATATCAGCCCCAGCATTTT
>-|TRBV9|-|TRBJ2-1
CASSQLEGEQFF
TGTGCCAGCAGCCAATTAGAGGGTGAGCAGTTCTTC
>-|TRBV27|-|TRBJ1-4
CASTAMAATNEKLFF
TGTGCCAGCACAGCGATGGCTGCAACTAATGAAAAACTGTTTTTT
>-|TRBV19|TRBD1|TRBJ1-5
CASGTGGNQPQHF
TGTGCCAGTGGGACAGGGGGCAATCAGCCCCAGCATTTT
>-|TRBV5-1|-|TRBJ2-3
CASSLQGSTDTQYF
TGCGCCAGCAGCTTGCAGGGTAGCACAGATACGCAGTATTTT
>-|TRBV7-9|-|TRBJ2-2
CASSLDSTGELFF
TGTGCCAGCAGCTTAGACTCGACCGGGGAGCTGTTTTTT
>-|TRBV5-1|-|TRBJ2-3
CASSPTGPTDTQYF
TGCGCCAGCAGCCCTACAGGGCCCACAGATACGCAGTATTTT
>once|TRBV18|-|TRBJ2-1
CASSLAGMDNEQFF
TGTGCCAGCTCACTAGCAGGGATGGACAATGAGCAGTTCTTC
>-|TRBV7-6|-|TRBJ1-6
CASSLRADGSPLHF
TGTGCCAGCAGCTTAAGAGCGGACGGTTCACCCCTCCACTTT
>-|TRBV19|-|TRBJ1-5
CASSIPLFGQGVDQPQHF
TGTGCCAGTAGTATACCGTTATTCGGCCAGGGTGTAGATCAGCCCCAGCATTTT
>-|TRBV24-1|TRBD1|TRBJ1-1
CATSDKGARTEAFF
TGTGCCACCAGTGATAAGGGGGCGCGGACTGAAGCTTTCTTT
>-|TRBV5-1|-|TRBJ1-3
CATSPGGSGNTIYF
TGCGCCACCTCTCCCGGGGGGTCTGGAAACACCATATATTTT
>-|TRBV7-2|TRBD1|TRBJ1-3
CASSSDRDSGNTIYF
TGTGCCAGCAGCTCTGACAGGGATTCTGGAAACACCATATATTTT